One and the same sample provided the 32 T cell receptor beta chains below, sequenced in a study of T cell responses to AZD1222 COVID-19 vaccine. Measured with immunoSEQ multiplex PCR; TCRdb has only the in-frame clones, and not every one. The table includes some 120,000 clones, 90% detected once. Source: peripheral blood, taken on day 0 of AZD1222 vaccination. The receptors shown here come from an adult in good health.

CDR3 sequence reads: CASSEGMRVSNQPQHF. The CDR3, as DNA: TGTGCCAGCAGTGAAGGTATGAGGGTTAGCAATCAGCCCCAGCATTTT. The chain is built from TRBV6-1 and TRBJ1-5, with D uncertain. The CDR3 sequence is 16 residues long. V lost 1 base, J lost 0 bases, and 10 bases lay in between. Looked up from germline, CDR1 is MNHNS and CDR2 is SASEGT.

The chain has TRBV21-1 and TRBJ1-5; TRBD1 reflects the table's D call only, with no check against the DNA. TRBV21-1 is shown as a pseudogene. This CDR3 has 17 residues. This CDR3 reads CASSKAPTGFVNQPQHF. CDR3 DNA sequence: TGTGCCAGCAGCAAAGCGCCGACAGGGTTTGTGAATCAGCCCCAGCATTTT.

The J gene is TRBJ2-3, the V gene TRBV6-5; 7 nucleotides align to TRBD1. The CDR3 has 14 residues. V lost 7 bases to trimming and J lost 1 base; unmatched junction nucleotides: 5. Germline CDR1 MNHEY, CDR2 SVGAGI. The chain's CDR3 is CASKQGRGTDTQYF. CDR3 nucleotides: TGTGCCAGCAAACAGGGGAGAGGCACAGATACGCAGTATTTT.

J is TRBJ1-2 and V is TRBV5-4; D unclear. Trimming shortened V by 0 bases and J by 2 bases, and 14 bases separated the two germline ends. CDR1 and CDR2 (germline): SGHNT, YYREEE (reference sequence). CDR3 length: 16 residues. CDR3 protein: CASSLGNGLTNYGYTF. The CDR3 nucleotides read TGTGCCAGCAGCTTGGGAAACGGGTTGACCAACTATGGCTACACCTTC.

V and J are TRBV5-6 and TRBJ2-3; 16 bases map to TRBD2. Germline V lookup: CDR1 SGHDT, CDR2 YYEEEE. The CDR3 is 19 amino acids. V shed 5 bases, J shed 1 base, and the junction held 10 bases outside the gene matches. CDR3 protein: CASSSGTSGRASGTDTQYF. The CDR3 coding sequence is TGTGCCAGCAGTTCCGGGACTAGCGGGAGGGCCTCGGGCACAGATACGCAGTATTTT.

V is TRBV19 and J is TRBJ2-1; no reliable D call. Germline V lookup: CDR1 LNHDA, CDR2 SQIVND (reference sequence). The V and J ends lost 2 bases and 8 bases respectively, with 13 bases between them. This CDR3 is 14 amino acids long. CDR3 DNA: TGTGCCAGTAGTATATCGGGTCTTCGGGATGAGCAGTTCTTC. This codes for CASSISGLRDEQFF.

There are a few counts of this clone. The chain combines TRBV6-5 with TRBJ2-7; no clear D gene. Per germline, CDR1 MNHEY and CDR2 SVGAGI. This CDR3 has 13 amino acids. V gave up 6 bases and J gave up 3 bases, with 12 bases separating them. CDR3 amino acids: CASSLDGFYEQYF. CDR3 bases: TGTGCCAGCAGCCTTGACGGATTCTACGAGCAGTACTTC.

The chain employs TRBV12-3 or TRBV12-4 and TRBJ1-2; no reliable D call. V lost 8 bases, J lost 8 bases, and 18 bases lay in between. This CDR3 comprises 13 residues. The CDR3 region has the DNA TGTGCCAGCGGAGGGCTGTCGAGATCGGGCTACACCTTC. It is translated as CASGGLSRSGYTF.

V is TRBV24-1 and J is TRBJ2-5, with unresolved D. V was shortened by 3 bases and J by 8 bases, with 9 bases between the two germline ends. Germline V CDR1 and CDR2: KGHDR, SFDVKD. The length of the CDR3 is 12 residues. CDR3 residues: CATSDRVGTQYF. The CDR3 DNA sequence: TGTGCCACCAGTGATAGGGTAGGAACCCAGTACTTC.

The CDR3 here is CASSRKIATNEKLFF. CDR3 bases: TGTGCCAGCAGCCGAAAGATCGCAACTAATGAAAAACTGTTTTTT. This sequence joins TRBV5-6 and TRBJ1-4, with D unclear. This CDR3 is 15 amino acids long. Deletions cut 4 bases from V and 0 bases from J, with 10 bases between. CDR1 is SGHDT and CDR2 is YYEEEE in the germline V gene. The full variable domain, with the rest looked up from reference TRBV5-6 and TRBJ1-4, is DAGVTQSPTHLIKTRGQQVTLRCSPKSGHDTVSWYQQALGQGPQFIFQYYEEEERQRGNFPDRFSGHQFPNYSSELNVNALLLGDSALYLCASSRKIATNEKLFFGSGTQLSVL.

The genes are TRBV29-1 and TRBJ2-1; TRBD2 aligns across 11 bases. Per the germline V gene, CDR1 is SQVTM and CDR2 is ANQGSEA. The V gene end was trimmed by 2 bases and the J gene end by 10 bases; junction bases not matched to a gene: 10. CDR3 length: 15 amino acids. DNA for the CDR3: TGCAGCGTTGAAAGATCTCCGACTAGCGGGACCGAGCAGTTCTTC. It encodes CSVERSPTSGTEQFF.

The rearrangement uses TRBV19 and TRBJ2-5; D unclear. The germline CDR1 and CDR2 sequences are LNHDA and SQIVND (reference sequence). This CDR3 is 14 amino acids long. The ends were cut back, 1 base at V and 0 bases at J, with 6 bases in the middle. Written as DNA, the CDR3 is TGTGCCAGTAGTATAGCTACGTACCAAGAGACCCAGTACTTC. Its protein is CASSIATYQETQYF.

This rearrangement joins TRBV27 to TRBJ1-2; TRBD1 matches at 9 bases. CDR1 is MNHEY, CDR2 SMNVEV, per germline (reference sequence). The CDR3 has 16 residues. Germline trimming cut 2 bases from V and 2 bases from J; bases unmatched to any gene: 6. CDR3 residues: CASSLRGTGWNYGYTF. The CDR3 DNA reads TGTGCCAGCAGTTTACGAGGGACAGGGTGGAACTATGGCTACACCTTC.

This rearrangement joins TRBV25-1 to TRBJ1-3; possible D gene TRBD1, 5 bases. Trimming cost V 2 bases and J 8 bases, with 10 bases left between them. This CDR3 is built from 13 residues. Germline V gene sequence: CDR1 MGHDK, CDR2 SYGVNS. This CDR3 is CASSEVGADTIYF. The CDR3 DNA reads as TGTGCCAGCAGTGAAGTAGGGGCGGACACCATATATTTT.

The chain carries TRBV28 and TRBJ1-1; 7 bases agree with TRBD1. V lost 6 bases to trimming and J lost 5 bases; unmatched junction nucleotides: 9. The CDR3 is 14 residues long. CDR1 and CDR2 from the germline V gene are MDHEN and SYDVKM. The CDR3 bases are TGTGCCAGCAGCTCCTCAGGGGGGTGGACTGAAGCTTTCTTT. It yields the protein CASSSSGGWTEAFF.

The rearrangement joins TRBV7-2 to TRBJ2-3; TRBD2 aligns across 9 bases. This CDR3 region has 15 residues. V was pared by 6 bases and J by 2 bases, with 6 bases of the junction left unmatched. Germline assignment: CDR1 SGHTA and CDR2 FQGNSA. This CDR3 reads CASRRTSESTDTQYF. DNA for the CDR3: TGTGCCAGCAGAAGGACTAGCGAATCCACAGATACGCAGTATTTT.

This sequence joins TRBV7-9 and TRBJ2-3, with D unclear. CDR1 and CDR2 (germline): SEHNR, FQNEAQ (reference sequence). The V end was cut by 6 bases, the J end by 4 bases, with 5 bases between. CDR3 length: 11 amino acids. This chain's CDR3 is CASSPADTQYF. The CDR3 nucleotides read TGTGCCAGCAGTCCAGCAGATACGCAGTATTTT.

The rearrangement joins TRBV5-1 to TRBJ2-1; 7 nucleotides agree with TRBD2. There are 15 residues in the CDR3. The V gene end was trimmed by 0 bases and the J gene end by 7 bases; junction bases not matched to a gene: 7. Germline-derived CDR1 and CDR2 are SGHRS and YFSETQ. The CDR3 DNA is TGCGCCAGCAGCTTGGATAGCCCAGCGGGGAATGAGCAGTTCTTC. Amino acids: CASSLDSPAGNEQFF.

This clone was seen a single time. V is TRBV6-6 and J is TRBJ2-1, with TRBD2 matching over 8 bases. CDR1 is MNHNY and CDR2 is SVGAGI in the germline V gene (reference sequence). V lost 0 bases and J lost 1; bases outside the gene matches: 2. The CDR3 is 16 residues long. CDR3 sequence reads: CASSYSTGGSYNEQFF. The CDR3 coding sequence is TGTGCCAGCAGTTACTCTACGGGGGGGTCCTACAATGAGCAGTTCTTC.

In DNA, the CDR3 is TGTGCCAGCAGTGCGAGCATCCTAGCCAAAAACATTCAGTACTTC. This codes for CASSASILAKNIQYF. The genes are TRBV25-1 and TRBJ2-4; D gene unclear. V lost 4 bases and J 0 bases, leaving 10 bases between the germline ends. CDR1 MGHDK and CDR2 SYGVNS come from the germline V gene. CDR3 length: 15 amino acids.

As to this clone: The junction and the germline gene differ at one end; a read error may be behind it. Other nucleotide sequences from this sample produce the same CDR3. The V call is TRBV7-7, the J call TRBJ1-3, with unresolved D. Looked up from germline, CDR1 is SSHAT and CDR2 is FNYEAQ (reference sequence). The CDR3 totals 15 residues. The CDR3 DNA follows: TGTGCTAGCAGCTTAGACCGCGGCTCTGGAAACACCATATATTTT. Amino acid sequence: CASSLDRGSGNTIYF.

The chain recombines TRBV5-1 with TRBJ2-1; TRBD2 matches 7 bases. Germline V CDR1 and CDR2: SGHRS, YFSETQ. This CDR3 spans 16 amino acids. J was trimmed by 7 bases and V by 3 bases; bases with no gene match: 13. The DNA for the CDR3 is TGCGCCAGCAGCTCGGGGACTATGTTCGGGACTAATGAGCAGTTCTTC. Translating it yields CASSSGTMFGTNEQFF.

J is TRBJ1-2 and V is TRBV5-4; the D is unclear. The ends were cut back, 0 bases at V and 0 bases at J, with 9 bases in the middle. CDR1 is SGHNT and CDR2 is YYREEE in the germline V gene (reference sequence). The CDR3 loop spans 15 amino acids. The CDR3 nucleotides are TGTGCCAGCAGCTTGGTTGACGGTGCTAACTATGGCTACACCTTC. This encodes CASSLVDGANYGYTF. The full variable domain, with the rest looked up from reference TRBV5-4 and TRBJ1-2, is ETGVTQSPTHLIKTRGQQVTLRCSSQSGHNTVSWYQQALGQGPQFIFQYYREEENGRGNFPPRFSGLQFPNYSSELNVNALELDDSALYLCASSLVDGANYGYTFGSGTRLTVV.

CDR3 sequence: CASSSQGGVLSTDTQYF. In nucleotides, the CDR3 is TGCGCCAGCAGCTCGCAAGGAGGGGTTCTGAGCACAGATACGCAGTATTTT. The rearrangement links TRBV5-1 to TRBJ2-3; D is perhaps TRBD2 (6 bases). The CDR3 totals 17 residues. Trimming cost V 3 bases and J 0 bases, with 17 bases left between them. Germline assignment: CDR1 SGHRS and CDR2 YFSETQ.

The chain employs TRBV24-1 and TRBJ2-7; TRBD2 is a possible D gene (7 bases). V lost 2 bases and J 2 bases, leaving 15 bases between the germline ends. Germline CDR1 reads KGHDR; CDR2 reads SFDVKD. The CDR3 loop spans 16 amino acids. As DNA, the CDR3 is TGTGCCACCAGTGATTCGGGGGGCGGGGATACCTACGAGCAGTACTTC. Translated: CATSDSGGGDTYEQYF.

This sequence joins TRBV12-3 or TRBV12-4 and TRBJ1-4; D remains ambiguous. CDR3 length: 13 residues. V lost 0 bases and J 8 bases, leaving 7 bases between the germline ends. The CDR3: CASSLAHGEKLFF. The CDR3 nucleotides read TGTGCCAGCAGTTTAGCCCATGGAGAAAAACTGTTTTTT.

This clone was seen a few times. This chain joins TRBV6-1 and TRBJ1-2, with D perhaps TRBD1 (6 bases). The germline gives CDR1 MNHNS, CDR2 SASEGT. The V gene lost 0 bases and the J gene lost 0 bases, with 8 bases spanning the gap. This CDR3 has 15 amino acids. The CDR3 DNA sequence: TGTGCCAGCAGTGAAGCAGGGGGTTCTAACTATGGCTACACCTTC. Translated: CASSEAGGSNYGYTF.

V and J are TRBV3-1 (or the pseudogene TRBV3-2) and TRBJ1-6; the D gene is possibly TRBD1 (6 bases). V was cut by 2 bases and J by 10 bases, with 18 bases left in between. Per the germline V gene, CDR1 is LGHDT and CDR2 is YNNKEL (reference sequence). This CDR3 spans 16 amino acids. The CDR3 coding sequence is TGTGCCAGCAGCCAATCGGGCCAGGGGATCGGGTCACCCCTCCACTTT. This codes for CASSQSGQGIGSPLHF.

This chain uses TRBV28 with TRBJ1-5; possibly TRBD1 for D (5 bases). CDR1 and CDR2 from the germline V gene are MDHEN and SYDVKM. V lost 6 bases to trimming and J lost 2 bases, with 11 bases between them. The CDR3 has 14 residues. The CDR3 spells CASSQGGGNQPQHF. The CDR3 region has the DNA TGTGCCAGCAGCCAGGGTGGGGGCAATCAGCCCCAGCATTTT.

The rearrangement links TRBV11-2 to TRBJ1-3, with TRBD1 as a possible D gene (5 bases). The ends were cut back, 1 base at V and 3 bases at J, with 7 bases in the middle. The CDR3 consists of 14 residues. The V gene's germline CDR1 is SGHAT and CDR2 FQNNGV. The CDR3 sequence is CASSLVGLGNTIYF. In nucleotides, the CDR3 is TGTGCCAGCAGCTTAGTGGGGCTTGGAAACACCATATATTTT.

The chain couples TRBV27 to TRBJ1-5; possible D gene TRBD1, 6 bases. From germline, CDR1 is MNHEY and CDR2 SMNVEV (reference sequence). The V end was cut by 5 bases, the J end by 3 bases, with 11 bases between. This CDR3 spans 14 amino acids. This CDR3 reads CASSRAGDNQPQHF. The CDR3 coding sequence is TGTGCCAGCAGTCGTGCAGGGGACAATCAGCCCCAGCATTTT.

The J gene is TRBJ2-2, the V gene TRBV11-3; D might be TRBD2 (6 bases). The CDR3 has 15 amino acids. Germline CDR1 is SGHNT and CDR2 is YENEEA. Trimming removed 5 bases from V and 0 bases from J, with 10 bases in between. CDR3 sequence (DNA): TGTGCCAGCAGCCCGGCTAGCGCGAACACCGGGGAGCTGTTTTTT. This gives the protein CASSPASANTGELFF.